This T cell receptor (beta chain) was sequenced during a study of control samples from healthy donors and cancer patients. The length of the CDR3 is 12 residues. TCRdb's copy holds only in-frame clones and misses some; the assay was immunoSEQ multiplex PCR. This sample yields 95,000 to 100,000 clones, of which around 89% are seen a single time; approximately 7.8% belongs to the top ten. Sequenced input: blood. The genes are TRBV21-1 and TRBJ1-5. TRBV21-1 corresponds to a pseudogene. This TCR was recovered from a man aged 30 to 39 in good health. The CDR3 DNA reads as TGTGCCAGCAGCAAGGGGGATCAGCCCCAGCATTTT. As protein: CASSKGDQPQHF.